This T cell receptor (beta chain) derives from a study of cytomegalovirus exposure and HLA in healthy donors (dated by TCRdb to about 2017). A note on the overall study: According to a later analysis, one platform produced both the 120 validation repertoires and the 670 or so repertoires of the first cohort. The study aimed to test whether signatures of past pathogen exposure could be identified by cataloging public T cell receptors. In addition to the first cohort of about 650 subjects, a separate validation cohort of around 110 different subjects was used. The study combined high-throughput TCR immunosequencing, statistical association of individual TCRs with disease status, and machine learning to predict cytomegalovirus infection status. What the authors observed across the whole study: The validation cohort had no HLA typing available for a later analysis, so co-occurrence within that cohort was assessed over all 110 or so repertoires. A few of the identified cytomegalovirus-associated TCR beta chains were confirmed in vitro to be specific for cytomegalovirus antigens. The authors suggested that the approach could potentially be generalized to other disease states and immunological phenotypes. In a later analysis, TCRs clustered in the first cohort were found to also tend to co-occur in the 110 or so validation repertoires, with approximately 95% of cluster scores above 0. A total of fewer than 200 TCR beta chains were listed by the study as associated with cytomegalovirus. The classifier was reported to diagnose cytomegalovirus status with high specificity and sensitivity in both the original cohort and the validation cohort. Across donors, most TCR sequences were observed very rarely, whereas some public TCRs were present in many individuals.

Library preparation was by the immunoSEQ multiplex PCR assay. The study's processing was this. A statistical classification framework was developed to diagnose cytomegalovirus status using the catalog of TCR beta chain sequences. What TCRdb holds here is the immuneACCESS table cut down to in-frame rearrangements. Part of the clones is not present; checked against another copy, under half of the missing clones reflect an unresolved V gene, and the others are unexplained. D and trimming come from the DNA, and the V and J calls and clone size come from that table. Here the sample has about 48,000 clones; 88% occur a single time. The ten largest clones capture over 6.5% of the sample. The donors were included in the validation cohort of 100 to 150 subjects, a group kept apart from the roughly 610-subject first cohort. As regards this clone: This receptor's antigen is unknown. The input lacks base qualities; no much larger clone sits a single base away.

This sequence originates from a woman aged 25 to 39 in good health and CMV-seronegative. Sequenced sample: PBMCs.

The CDR3 protein: CATSRVGRTSGNEQYF. The bases are TGTGCCACCAGCAGGGTGGGGAGGACTAGCGGGAACGAGCAGTACTTC. The chain links TRBV15 with TRBJ2-7, and TRBD2 aligns with 12 junction nucleotides. V is pruned by 3 bases and J by 5 bases, leaving 8 bases of the junction without a gene match. Taken from the germline V gene (reference sequence), the CDR1 and CDR2 loops are LNHNV and YYDKDF. The CDR3, from cysteine to phenylalanine, totals 16 residues. Just the 48-base CDR3 DNA is kept, in frame starting at base 1.